The present entry profiles one T cell receptor beta chain with its context. The specificity of this receptor is unknown. Per-base qualities were not stored, and no clone one base away is much larger. This sample is part of a study of blood T cell repertoires in COVID-19 (dated by TCRdb to about 2020). Study-wide context: Samples covering the acute and convalescent phases of COVID-19 were provided by collaborators in the United States, Italy and Spain. The prospective study material was composed of cDNA or gDNA derived from T cells, B-cell-depleted T cells, or PBMCs. The dataset comprised deeply sampled blood TCRbeta repertoires from subjects exposed to, actively infected with, or recovered from COVID-19. The repertoires were released in a freely available public database meant as a resource for research on the immune response to SARS-CoV-2. The samples were drawn from two sources: the first 160 participants of the ongoing ImmuneRACE study, and fewer than 1,500 subjects contributed by 6 global collaborators. A de-identified subject ID, COVID-19 status, age in years and sex were almost always included in the sample metadata. Where available, HLA class I and class II types were taken from metadata supplied by the sample provider and were not determined by assay-based typing.

One collaborating source in Seattle enrolled patients during active infection and followed them longitudinally through the course of disease. Collaborating institutions collected whole blood in K2EDTA tubes following their own protocols. For TCRbeta analysis, collaborators shipped samples in one of three forms: frozen whole blood, isolated PBMCs, or DNA extracted from either of those sample types. The junction carries 10 bases between V and J, which are trimmed by 3 bases and 7 bases respectively. The germline V gene encodes CDR1 ENHRY and CDR2 SYGVKD. From the cysteine through the phenylalanine, the CDR3 covers 14 amino acids. The entry retains the CDR3 DNA only, 42 bases that are in frame from base 1. TCRbeta CDR3 regions were amplified from genomic DNA using the immunoSEQ Assay, a bias-controlled multiplex PCR. The study's processing was this. Within the assay, amplification of reference gene primers was used to estimate how many nucleated cells each sample contained. To quantify the absolute abundance of each unique TCRbeta CDR3 rearrangement, sequence reads were collapsed and filtered. Productive Simpson clonality was computed per sample as the square root of Simpson's diversity index over productive rearrangements. The source is immuneACCESS, and TCRdb retained only in-frame sequences with V and J called. Part of the clones is not carried over; for the studies checked, unresolved V genes explain less than half of this, and the remainder is unexplained. That table supplies the V and J calls and clone size; D and trimming were determined from the DNA. The sample table lists 410,000 or so clones, about nine tenths of them with a count of one. The top ten clones comprise 1.5% to 1.7% of the sample.

The investigation overall reported the following: Clinical and demographic metadata were provided uncurated, with the amount varying by source and participant.

Sequenced input: peripheral blood. This clonotype was sampled from a woman aged 40 to 50 with COVID-19, enrolled during active disease. Recombination linked TRBV10-3 to TRBJ1-6; the D gene is unclear. CDR3 reads: CAISDTQQNSPLHF. The nucleotide sequence reads as follows: TGTGCCATCAGTGACACACAACAGAATTCACCCCTCCACTTT.